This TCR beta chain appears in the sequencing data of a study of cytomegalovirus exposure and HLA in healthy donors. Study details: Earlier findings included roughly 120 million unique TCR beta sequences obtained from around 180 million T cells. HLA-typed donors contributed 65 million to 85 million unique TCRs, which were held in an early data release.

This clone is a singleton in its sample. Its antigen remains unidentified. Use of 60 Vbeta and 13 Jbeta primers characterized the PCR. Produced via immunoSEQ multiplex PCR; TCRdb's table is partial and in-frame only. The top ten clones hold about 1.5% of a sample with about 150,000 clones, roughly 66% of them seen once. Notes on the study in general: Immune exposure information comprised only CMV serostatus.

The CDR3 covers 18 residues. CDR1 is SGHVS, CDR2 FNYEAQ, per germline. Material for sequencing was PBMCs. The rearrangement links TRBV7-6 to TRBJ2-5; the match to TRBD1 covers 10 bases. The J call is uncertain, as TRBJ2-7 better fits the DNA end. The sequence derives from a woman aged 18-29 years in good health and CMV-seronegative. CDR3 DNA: TGTGCCAGCAGCTTAGCCGTTTTTTCCGGGACAGGGGCCTACGAGCAGTACTTC. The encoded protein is CASSLAVFSGTGAYEQYF.